One sample yielded the 16 T cell receptor beta chains listed below, sequenced in a study of shared clonotypes between healthy human individuals (dated by TCRdb to 2018 to 2020). Libraries were constructed by the immunoSEQ multiplex PCR assay. The table was pulled from immuneACCESS by TCRdb, which kept in-frame rearrangements only. Such tables lose some clones; where checked, under half of the loss comes from unresolved V genes, and the rest has no known cause. Recorded for this sample are about 1 million clones; approximately 72% of them occurred a single time. Roughly 1.4% of the sample rests with the top ten. Specimen: memory CD4+ T cells sorted from blood. Taken with the paper, the label for cell subset or site translates to: CD45RA-negative fraction. Receptor source: a man in his late teens or twenties in good health.

This chain links TRBV9 with TRBJ2-7; 9 bases align to TRBD2. Germline CDR1 SGDLS, CDR2 YYNGEE. This CDR3 is built from 15 residues. The J segment lost 6 bases and the V segment lost 4 bases, leaving 11 bases of the junction unmatched. The CDR3 nucleotides read TGTGCCAGCAGCAACGGGGCTAGCGGGGCCGGCGAGCAGTACTTC. This codes for CASSNGASGAGEQYF.

The chain links TRBV5-6 to TRBJ2-3; D ambiguous. Germline-derived CDR1 and CDR2 are SGHDT and YYEEEE. The ends were cut back, 7 bases at V and 2 bases at J, with 11 bases in the middle. This CDR3 spans 13 amino acids. The CDR3 nucleotides are TGTGCCAGCCTCAGTTATTACACAGATACGCAGTATTTT. This translates into CASLSYYTDTQYF.

The chain recombines TRBV11-2 with TRBJ1-6, with no clear D. V was trimmed by 1 base and J by 9 bases, leaving 4 bases between them. CDR3 length equals 12 residues. CDR1 and CDR2 from the germline V gene are SGHAT and FQNNGV. The CDR3 region is CASSLAASPLHF. Here the CDR3 DNA reads TGTGCCAGCAGCTTAGCGGCTTCACCCCTCCACTTT. The complete variable domain, with remaining parts taken from reference TRBV11-2 and TRBJ1-6, reads EAGVAQSPRYKIIEKRQSVAFWCNPISGHATLYWYQQILGQGPKLLIQFQNNGVVDDSQLPKDRFSAERLKGVDSTLKIQPAKLEDSAVYLCASSLAASPLHFGNGTRLTVT.

In this sample, this clone turned up a few times. The chain carries TRBV5-1 and TRBJ2-2; 10 bases align to TRBD2. Losses at the gene ends were 4 bases for V and 3 bases for J; bases not matched to a gene: 6. Per germline, CDR1 SGHRS and CDR2 YFSETQ. The length of the CDR3 is 16 residues. This chain's CDR3 is CASSLLAGVDTGELFF. CDR3 DNA sequence: TGCGCCAGCAGCCTTCTAGCGGGAGTCGACACCGGGGAGCTGTTTTTT.

The V gene is TRBV5-1, the J gene TRBJ2-7; the D gene is possibly TRBD1 (6 bases). Trimming pared 4 bases from V and 7 bases from J, leaving 18 bases between. This CDR3 has 14 amino acids. Germline V gene lookup returns CDR1 SGHRS and CDR2 YFSETQ. CDR3 sequence: CASSPIPDSGEQYF. The CDR3, as DNA: TGCGCCAGCAGCCCCATTCCGGACAGTGGTGAGCAGTACTTC.

This clone was seen only a few times. In the same sample, other DNA sequences code for this CDR3. The rearrangement links TRBV5-1 to TRBJ2-5, with a weak D call TRBD2 (5 bases). The CDR3 covers 12 residues. Germline V gene data show CDR1 as SGHRS and CDR2 as YFSETQ. Trimming took off 1 base at V and 5 bases at J, with 6 bases between the two ends. CDR3 amino acids: CASSLSGETQYF. The CDR3 DNA sequence: TGCGCCAGCAGCTTGTCGGGGGAGACCCAGTACTTC.

The chain employs TRBV10-2 and TRBJ1-5; D unclear. V lost 2 bases, J lost 2 bases, and 13 bases lay in between. Germline V gene data show CDR1 as WSHSY and CDR2 as SAAADI. This CDR3 region has 16 residues. The CDR3 loop reads CASSEVRGTGNQPQHF. The DNA for the CDR3 is TGCGCCAGCAGTGAGGTCCGGGGAACAGGCAATCAGCCCCAGCATTTT.

This clone was seen a handful of times. This sequence joins TRBV7-2 and TRBJ1-1; no reliable D call. Looked up from germline, CDR1 is SGHTA and CDR2 is FQGNSA. V lost 5 bases and J lost 0, with 10 bases in between. The CDR3 loop spans 14 amino acids. The CDR3 region is CASSLFGLNTEAFF. The CDR3 DNA follows: TGTGCCAGCAGCCTTTTCGGTTTGAACACTGAAGCTTTCTTT.

Regarding this clone: The same CDR3 can be traced to other DNA sequences in this sample. The chain combines TRBV5-1 with TRBJ1-2, with 7 nucleotides matching TRBD1. CDR3 size: 12 residues. Germline CDR1 reads SGHRS; CDR2 reads YFSETQ. Germline trimming cut 3 bases from V and 4 bases from J; bases unmatched to any gene: 0. This CDR3 is CASSSGGYGYTF. The CDR3 bases are TGCGCCAGCAGCTCAGGGGGCTATGGCTACACCTTC.

The CDR3 sequence is CASSTRSDSLYGYTF. The CDR3 DNA follows: TGTGCCAGCAGCACCCGATCAGACAGCCTCTATGGCTACACCTTC. V gene TRBV9 combines with J gene TRBJ1-2; possibly TRBD1 for D (5 bases). Germline V gene sequence: CDR1 SGDLS, CDR2 YYNGEE. Trimming stripped 4 bases from V and 4 bases from J, with 17 bases between. The CDR3 has 15 residues.

The V call is TRBV5-4, the J call TRBJ2-5, with D perhaps matching TRBD2 (5 bases). The V gene lost 3 bases and the J gene lost 4 bases, with 13 bases spanning the gap. Looked up from germline, CDR1 is SGHNT and CDR2 is YYREEE (reference sequence). This CDR3 comprises 14 residues. The CDR3 here is CASSSPGIGETQYF. The CDR3 DNA sequence: TGTGCCAGCAGCTCGCCCGGGATAGGAGAGACCCAGTACTTC.

This chain uses TRBV7-2 with TRBJ2-2; 7 positions agree with TRBD1. The CDR3 is made up of 15 amino acids. Germline V CDR1 and CDR2: SGHTA, FQGNSA. Trimming at V came to 1 base and at J to 4 bases, leaving 3 bases not matched to a gene. DNA of the CDR3: TGTGCCAGCAGCTTAGTCGGACAGGCCACCGGGGAGCTGTTTTTT. Its protein is CASSLVGQATGELFF.

This sequence joins TRBV5-6 and TRBJ2-2; no firm D call. CDR3 length: 16 amino acids. The V end was cut by 3 bases, the J end by 0 bases, with 12 bases between. The V gene's germline CDR1 is SGHDT and CDR2 YYEEEE. CDR3 protein: CASSYAPGANTGELFF. As DNA, the CDR3 is TGTGCCAGCAGCTACGCCCCTGGGGCGAACACCGGGGAGCTGTTTTTT.

The V call is TRBV30, the J call TRBJ2-5, with a possible D match to TRBD2 (5 bases). The germline CDR1 and CDR2 sequences are GTSNPN and SVGIG (reference sequence). This CDR3 has 15 residues. Trimming took 0 bases from V and 5 from J, leaving 16 bases between them. CDR3 in DNA: TGTGCCTGGAGTGTCTCGAGGGCGGTGGTGGAGACCCAGTACTTC. Translation gives CAWSVSRAVVETQYF.

This clone was detected once. V and J are TRBV6-1 and TRBJ2-7; possible D gene TRBD2, 6 bases. Trimming left V 3 bases short and J 6 bases short, with 12 bases between. This CDR3 has 13 residues. The germline V gene has CDR1 MNHNS and CDR2 SASEGT. CDR3 in amino acids: CASSDGSTVEQYF. CDR3 coding DNA: TGTGCCAGCAGTGACGGGAGTACGGTCGAGCAGTACTTC.

The rearrangement links TRBV25-1 to TRBJ2-3; no definite D call. CDR1 MGHDK and CDR2 SYGVNS come from the germline V gene. Trimming shortened V by 11 bases and J by 0 bases, and 12 bases separated the two germline ends. The CDR3 spans 13 residues. The CDR3 loop reads CASFKPSTDTQYF. The CDR3 nucleotides are TGTGCCTCCTTTAAACCCAGCACAGATACGCAGTATTTT.